Listed here are 14 T cell receptor beta chains from one sample, sequenced in a study of T cell responses to AZD1222 COVID-19 vaccine. The protocol was immunoSEQ multiplex PCR, while the TCRdb copy is restricted to in-frame clones and leaves out a portion. Here the sample spans 130,000 to 150,000 clones, 90% to 95% being singletons. Sequences were derived from peripheral blood, sampled after recovery from COVID-19. All receptors derive from an adult who had recovered from COVID-19.

This clone was observed once. This chain links TRBV6-5 with TRBJ1-1; D not certain. Germline V gives CDR1 MNHEY, CDR2 SVGAGI. V shed 4 bases and J shed 1 base, with 10 bases lying between them. This CDR3 has 14 amino acids. The DNA of the CDR3 is TGTGCCAGCAGTTTTTCTACACGGAACACTGAAGCTTTCTTT. Amino acid sequence: CASSFSTRNTEAFF.

The rearrangement uses TRBV19 and TRBJ2-6, with D perhaps TRBD1 or TRBD2 (5 bases each). Trimming took 6 bases from V and 0 from J, leaving 12 bases between them. This CDR3 comprises 16 residues. Germline CDR1 LNHDA, CDR2 SQIVND (reference sequence). The CDR3 here is CASSPGRASGANVLTF. CDR3 bases: TGTGCCAGTAGCCCGGGACGGGCCTCTGGGGCCAACGTCCTGACTTTC. The variable domain in full, completed from reference TRBV19 and TRBJ2-6, reads DGGITQSPKYLFRKEGQNVTLSCEQNLNHDAMYWYRQDPGQGLRLIYYSQIVNDFQKGDIAEGYSVSREKKESFPLTVTSAQKNPTAFYLCASSPGRASGANVLTFGAGSRLTVL.

This chain uses TRBV7-8 with TRBJ2-5; TRBD2 matches 7 bases. Trimming removed 2 bases from V and 3 bases from J; junction bases left unmatched: 9. The CDR3 spans 16 residues. The germline V gene encodes CDR1 SGHVS and CDR2 FQNEAQ. CDR3 DNA sequence: TGTGCCAGCAGCTTAATATACGGGGGACTAAAAGAGACCCAGTACTTC. It yields the protein CASSLIYGGLKETQYF.

Only a few counts were recorded for this clone. V is TRBV3-1 (or the pseudogene TRBV3-2) and J is TRBJ2-5; no clear D. CDR1 and CDR2 (germline): LGHDT, YNNKEL (reference sequence). CDR3 length equals 15 residues. With 2 bases removed from V and 2 bases from J, the gap between germline ends came to 12 bases. The CDR3 reads CASSQWSGMQETQYF. CDR3 coding DNA: TGTGCCAGCAGCCAATGGTCTGGGATGCAAGAGACCCAGTACTTC.

The CDR3 reads CASSLGQGLNNEQFF. The CDR3, as DNA: TGTGCCAGCAGCCTGGGACAGGGGTTAAACAATGAGCAGTTCTTC. The chain is built from TRBV5-4 and TRBJ2-1, with 10 bases identical to TRBD1. Germline-derived CDR1 and CDR2 are SGHNT and YYREEE (reference sequence). CDR3 size: 15 residues. Germline trimming cut 4 bases from V and 5 bases from J; bases unmatched to any gene: 6.

V and J are TRBV7-8 and TRBJ2-7; D gene unclear. The germline gives CDR1 SGHVS, CDR2 FQNEAQ. Deletions cut 5 bases from V and 0 bases from J, with 20 bases between. The CDR3 spans 17 residues. Here the CDR3 DNA reads TGTGCCAGCAGCCCCAGGATTGGGTCATCGCTCTCCTACGAGCAGTACTTC. This encodes CASSPRIGSSLSYEQYF.

The genes are TRBV5-4 and TRBJ1-2, with 11 bases lining up with TRBD1. The CDR3 is 13 amino acids. CDR1 SGHNT and CDR2 YYREEE come from the germline V gene (reference sequence). V trimming: 4 bases; J trimming: 8 bases; junction bases outside the gene matches: 4. Here the CDR3 DNA reads TGTGCCAGCAGCGTGGACAGGGGGCGAGGCTACACCTTC. It codes for CASSVDRGRGYTF.

The chain links TRBV12-3 or TRBV12-4 to TRBJ2-2; D unclear. V was clipped by 0 bases and J by 4 bases, with 3 bases between them. The CDR3 is 13 amino acids. CDR3 sequence reads: CASSLASTGELFF. In DNA form, the CDR3 reads TGTGCCAGCAGTTTAGCGAGCACCGGGGAGCTGTTTTTT.

The CDR3 here is CASSVQDGFHEQYF. For the CDR3, the DNA is TGTGCCAGTAGTGTTCAGGATGGCTTCCACGAGCAGTACTTC. The chain employs TRBV19 and TRBJ2-7; no reliable D call. The V gene's germline CDR1 is LNHDA and CDR2 SQIVND (reference sequence). Trimming took off 5 bases at V and 5 bases at J, with 16 bases between the two ends. This CDR3 comprises 14 residues.

The chain has TRBV6-6 and TRBJ1-1; D unclear. Trimming left V 2 bases short and J 4 bases short, with 8 bases between. The CDR3 loop spans 13 amino acids. The V gene's germline CDR1 is MNHNY and CDR2 SVGAGI (reference sequence). The CDR3 reads CASSYRITTEAFF. The CDR3 DNA sequence: TGTGCCAGCAGTTACCGGATAACCACTGAAGCTTTCTTT.

The J gene is TRBJ2-6, the V gene TRBV19; 8 bases line up with TRBD1. V gave up 3 bases and J gave up 0 bases; unmatched junction bases: 7. The CDR3 is 18 amino acids. CDR1 is LNHDA, CDR2 SQIVND, per germline (reference sequence). The CDR3 here is CASSIRTGRSSGANVLTF. DNA of the CDR3: TGTGCCAGTAGTATCAGGACAGGGAGAAGCTCTGGGGCCAACGTCCTGACTTTC.

For the CDR3, the DNA is TGCAGTGCTAGAGGACCGGGTATTCAGTACTTC. This translates into CSARGPGIQYF. This chain uses TRBV20-1 with TRBJ2-4, with D unclear. CDR3 length equals 11 residues. Germline CDR1 and CDR2: DFQATT and SNEGSKA (reference sequence). V lost 1 base and J lost 10, with 8 bases in between.

The rearrangement uses TRBV5-1 and TRBJ2-3; a possible D gene is TRBD2 (5 bases). The ends were cut back, 6 bases at V and 0 bases at J, with 17 bases in the middle. CDR3 length: 16 amino acids. In germline, CDR1 is SGHRS, CDR2 YFSETQ. The CDR3 spells CASTPRLISSTDTQYF. CDR3 in DNA: TGCGCCAGCACCCCACGACTAATTTCTAGCACAGATACGCAGTATTTT.

The V and J genes are TRBV15 and TRBJ2-1, with D possibly being TRBD2 (7 bases). V lost 3 bases to trimming and J lost 1 base, with 13 bases between them. The CDR3 is made up of 16 amino acids. From germline, CDR1 is LNHNV and CDR2 YYDKDF (reference sequence). The CDR3 coding sequence is TGTGCCACCAGCAGGGGGGCTAGCGGTTCCTACAATGAGCAGTTCTTC. Amino acids: CATSRGASGSYNEQFF.